Listed here are 25 T cell receptor beta chains from one sample, sequenced in a study of read filtering for tumor transcriptome and immune sequencing. This library used around 400 ng RNA and molecular barcoded adaptors spanning alpha/delta and beta/gamma chains. Via MiXCR, TCRdb re-called the reads, giving one row per CDR3 protein. The sample shows about 50,000 distinct CDR3 sequences, 15% to 20% of them seen only once. Sequencing input: a population of CD138-negative cells sorted from bone marrow. The receptor source for this set is a donor over 35 with multiple myeloma.

In its sample, this clonotype was seen a few times. This chain joins TRBV25-1 and TRBJ2-3, with 9 bases matching TRBD1. The CDR3 sequence is 17 residues long. V lost 1 base to trimming and J lost 4 bases; unmatched junction nucleotides: 9. The germline CDR1 and CDR2 sequences are MGHDK and SYGVNS. CDR3 loop: CASSELEGTGKPDTQYF. DNA for the CDR3: TGTGCCAGCAGTGAATTAGAGGGGACAGGGAAGCCAGATACGCAGTATTTT.

This clonotype showed up many times. The gene calls are TRBV14 and TRBJ2-3; D remains unclear. In germline, CDR1 is SGHDN, CDR2 FVKESK. The CDR3 extends over 12 amino acids. With 4 bases removed from V and 6 bases from J, the gap between germline ends came to 8 bases. CDR3 in DNA: TGTGCCAGCAGCCCAGTGGGGGATACGCAGTATTTT. It codes for CASSPVGDTQYF. Full variable domain (remainder filled in from reference TRBV14 and TRBJ2-3): EAGVTQFPSHSVIEKGQTVTLRCDPISGHDNLYWYRRVMGKEIKFLLHFVKESKQDESGMPNNRFLAERTGGTYSTLKVQPAELEDSGVYFCASSPVGDTQYFGPGTRLTVL.

The J gene is TRBJ2-3, the V gene TRBV5-1; D is possibly TRBD1 (5 bases). From germline, CDR1 is SGHRS and CDR2 YFSETQ. V lost 7 bases, J lost 1 base, and 16 bases lay in between. The CDR3 has 15 residues. The chain's CDR3 is CASGIRVFGTDTQYF. The CDR3 DNA reads TGCGCCAGCGGCATCAGGGTTTTTGGCACAGATACGCAGTATTTT.

This clonotype was seen at least ten times. The chain carries TRBV20-1 and TRBJ2-1; 9 nucleotides agree with TRBD2. The CDR3 loop spans 14 amino acids. The V gene's germline CDR1 is DFQATT and CDR2 SNEGSKA (reference sequence). J lost 6 bases, V lost 3 bases, and 6 bases had no gene match. Here the CDR3 DNA reads TGCAGTGCTAGGGGGTTGACTAGCGGCAATGAGCAGTTCTTC. Protein product: CSARGLTSGNEQFF.

To note about this clonotype: A far larger clone lies a single base away; this is likely a read error. J is TRBJ2-5 and V is TRBV11-1, with 13 bases identical to TRBD2. Germline CDR1 is SGHAT and CDR2 is FQDESV (reference sequence). The CDR3 is 16 amino acids. The CDR3 DNA reads TGTGCCAGCAGCCAACTAGCGGGAGGGCTCCAAGGGACCCAGTACTTC. This sequence encodes CASSQLAGGLQGTQYF. Full variable domain (remainder filled in from reference TRBV11-1 and TRBJ2-5): EAEVAQSPRYKITEKSQAVAFWCDPISGHATLYWYRQILGQGPELLVQFQDESVVDDSQLPKDRFSAERLKGVDSTLKIQPAELGDSAMYLCASSQLAGGLQGTQYFGPGTRLLVL.

The chain combines TRBV6-1 with TRBJ1-5; D remains ambiguous. CDR3 length equals 13 residues. Germline V gene data show CDR1 as MNHNS and CDR2 as SASEGT. The V gene lost 0 bases and the J gene lost 8 bases, with 8 bases spanning the gap. The CDR3 sequence: CASSEADWEPQHF. CDR3 DNA: TGTGCCAGCAGTGAAGCCGACTGGGAGCCCCAGCATTTT.

This clonotype has only a few counts. This chain uses TRBV10-3 with TRBJ2-7; 7 bases are a match to TRBD2. CDR1 is ENHRY and CDR2 is SYGVKD in the germline V gene. CDR3 length: 14 residues. The V gene end was trimmed by 10 bases and the J gene end by 3 bases; junction bases not matched to a gene: 12. The CDR3 DNA sequence: TGTGCCACCCTCTCGACTGCGGGGGTCTACGAGCAGTACTTC. Its translation is CATLSTAGVYEQYF.

This clonotype is termed medium-sized. Written as DNA, the CDR3 is TGTGCCAGCAGCGTAGATTGGGTTTCGGGCGAGCAGTACTTC. It specifies CASSVDWVSGEQYF. V gene TRBV9 combines with J gene TRBJ2-7; D is unclear. Between the trimmed V and J ends, which lost 0 bases and 6 bases, there was a span of 13 bases. The CDR3 is 14 amino acids. Germline CDR1 and CDR2: SGDLS and YYNGEE.

This clonotype has a handful of counts. The chain employs TRBV19 and TRBJ2-1; D uncertain. The V gene's germline CDR1 is LNHDA and CDR2 SQIVND (reference sequence). This CDR3 has 11 amino acids. The V gene lost 2 bases and the J gene lost 11 bases, with 7 bases spanning the gap. CDR3 nucleotides: TGTGCCAGTAGTATACTAGGGCAGCAGTTCTTC. Amino acids: CASSILGQQFF.

This clonotype was seen only a few times. This chain links TRBV27 with TRBJ1-6, with 9 bases matching TRBD1. Looked up from germline, CDR1 is MNHEY and CDR2 is SMNVEV (reference sequence). There are 14 residues in the CDR3. Unmatched junction bases numbered 3, after V lost 6 bases and J lost 6 bases. This CDR3 is CASRRQGGNSPLHF. The CDR3, as DNA: TGTGCCAGCAGGAGACAGGGGGGTAATTCACCCCTCCACTTT.

The chain combines TRBV28 with TRBJ2-7, with a tentative D call TRBD2 (6 bases). Germline values: CDR1 MDHEN, CDR2 SYDVKM. The V end was cut by 5 bases, the J end by 1 base, with 12 bases between. The CDR3 is 14 amino acids. This chain's CDR3 is CASSPSSVSYEQYF. CDR3 coding DNA: TGTGCCAGCAGTCCATCTAGCGTTTCCTACGAGCAGTACTTC.

This clonotype was seen at least ten times. V is TRBV12-3 or TRBV12-4 and J is TRBJ1-1; 11 bases fit TRBD1. J gave up 6 bases and V 4 bases, and 4 bases lay outside the gene matches. This CDR3 spans 14 amino acids. The CDR3 coding sequence is TGTGCCAGCAGTTCAGTGGGACAGGGGGCTGAAGCTTTCTTT. It specifies CASSSVGQGAEAFF.

This clonotype has a count of ten or more. An end of the junction does not agree with germline; a read error may underlie this. For the CDR3, the DNA is TGTGCCAGCACCTTAGACGCGGGGCTAGCGGACACCGGGGAGCTGTTTTTT. Translating it yields CASTLDAGLADTGELFF. The rearrangement uses TRBV7-6 and TRBJ2-2, with 7 bases that match TRBD2. This CDR3 region has 17 residues. From germline, CDR1 is SGHVS and CDR2 FNYEAQ.

This clonotype was seen at least ten times. The chain carries TRBV5-1 and TRBJ2-7, with D hard to call. There are 13 residues in the CDR3. Trimming left V 0 bases short and J 2 bases short, with 6 bases between. CDR1 is SGHRS, CDR2 YFSETQ, per germline. Written as DNA, the CDR3 is TGCGCCAGCAGCTTGGAGCTTACCTACGAGCAGTACTTC. As protein: CASSLELTYEQYF. Drawing the rest from reference TRBV5-1 and TRBJ2-7, the complete variable domain is KAGVTQTPRYLIKTRGQQVTLSCSPISGHRSVSWYQQTPGQGLQFLFEYFSETQRNKGNFPGRFSGRQFSNSRSEMNVSTLELGDSALYLCASSLELTYEQYFGPGTRLTVT.

This clonotype was counted at least ten times. The CDR3 reads CASAGASGNQPQHF. The CDR3 nucleotides are TGTGCCAGTGCCGGAGCGTCGGGCAATCAGCCCCAGCATTTT. The chain uses TRBV19 and TRBJ1-5; unclear D gene. Trimming cost V 8 bases and J 2 bases, with 13 bases left between them. Per germline, CDR1 LNHDA and CDR2 SQIVND (reference sequence). CDR3 size: 14 residues.

This clonotype was seen ten or more times. This rearrangement joins TRBV7-2 to TRBJ2-7; D is undetermined. Germline assignment: CDR1 SGHTA and CDR2 FQGNSA. CDR3 length: 13 residues. Trimming took off 5 bases at V and 3 bases at J, with 11 bases between the two ends. The chain's CDR3 is CASSPGPFYEQYF. CDR3 nucleotides: TGTGCCAGCAGCCCCGGTCCCTTCTACGAGCAGTACTTC.

This clonotype was counted many times. This chain uses TRBV4-1 with TRBJ1-2; D may be TRBD1 (6 bases). Trimming pared 2 bases from V and 6 bases from J, leaving 13 bases between. This CDR3 has 14 amino acids. The germline CDR1 and CDR2 sequences are MGHRA and YSYEKL. This CDR3 is CASSQPGQRDGYTF. The CDR3 DNA follows: TGCGCCAGCAGCCAACCTGGACAGAGAGATGGCTACACCTTC.

A note on this clonotype: A much larger clone differs by one base, so this may be a read error. The gene calls are TRBV29-1 and TRBJ2-1; TRBD2 aligns across 7 bases. CDR3 size: 15 residues. Germline V gives CDR1 SQVTM, CDR2 ANQGSEA. DNA of the CDR3: TGCAGCGTTGAGGGTCCGGGAGGTCACTACAATAAGCAGTTCTTC. This gives the protein CSVEGPGGHYNKQFF.

Within the sample, this clonotype is medium-sized (0.01 to 0.1%). Here the CDR3 reads CSAGTRAYNEQFF. CDR3 nucleotides: TGCAGTGCCGGGACTAGGGCCTACAATGAGCAGTTCTTC. The chain has TRBV20-1 and TRBJ2-1; 8 bases are a match to TRBD2. Germline V gene data show CDR1 as DFQATT and CDR2 as SNEGSKA (reference sequence). This CDR3 is built from 13 residues. J was trimmed by 2 bases and V by 6 bases; bases with no gene match: 3.

This clonotype appeared many times. J is TRBJ2-7 and V is TRBV11-2, with a weak D call TRBD2 (7 bases). The CDR3 contains 15 residues. The V and J ends lost 8 bases and 2 bases respectively, with 19 bases between them. CDR1 is SGHAT, CDR2 FQNNGV, per germline. CDR3 sequence (DNA): TGTGCCAGCGGTTCTGGGGGGGCTTGGCCCTACGAGCAGTACTTC. Translation: CASGSGGAWPYEQYF. The full variable domain, rest sourced from reference TRBV11-2 and TRBJ2-7, is EAGVAQSPRYKIIEKRQSVAFWCNPISGHATLYWYQQILGQGPKLLIQFQNNGVVDDSQLPKDRFSAERLKGVDSTLKIQPAKLEDSAVYLCASGSGGAWPYEQYFGPGTRLTVT.

This clonotype has only a few counts. A read error may be the cause here, since a much bigger clone is one base away. This rearrangement joins TRBV7-9 to TRBJ2-1; 10 bases align to TRBD2. The CDR3 consists of 13 residues. The V gene's germline CDR1 is SEHNR and CDR2 FQNEAQ (reference sequence). DNA of the CDR3: TGTGCCAGCAGCCGTGATAGCGGGAGGCCCCAGCTCTTC. This translates into CASSRDSGRPQLF. The full variable domain, in which reference TRBV7-9 and TRBJ2-1 provide the parts outside the CDR3, is DTGVSQNPRHKITKRGQNVTFRCDPISEHNRLYWYRQTLGQGPEFLTYFQNEAQLEKSRLLSDRFSAERPKGSFSTLEIQRTEQGDSAMYLCASSRDSGRPQLFGPGTRLTVL.

This clonotype was observed a handful of times. This sequence joins TRBV2 and TRBJ2-7; TRBD2 might be the D (6 bases). The germline gives CDR1 SNHLY, CDR2 FYNNEI. Trimming left V 6 bases short and J 0 bases short, with 12 bases between. This CDR3 region has 14 residues. CDR3 loop: CASRLTGGSYEQYF. The CDR3 nucleotides read TGTGCCAGCAGATTAACCGGGGGCTCCTACGAGCAGTACTTC.

By sample share, this clonotype is medium-sized. The chain has TRBV4-3 and TRBJ2-1; 8 bases fit TRBD2. Germline CDR1 reads LGHNA; CDR2 reads YSLEER. J gave up 3 bases and V 5 bases, and 9 bases lay outside the gene matches. The CDR3 is 16 residues long. CDR3 sequence reads: CASSVQGLGDYNEQFF. The DNA for the CDR3 is TGCGCCAGCAGCGTGCAGGGACTAGGGGACTACAATGAGCAGTTCTTC.

This clonotype has a count of ten or more. The chain employs TRBV29-1 and TRBJ1-1; D unclear. The CDR3 extends over 12 amino acids. Trimming took off 3 bases at V and 1 base at J, with 6 bases between the two ends. CDR1 is SQVTM, CDR2 ANQGSEA, per germline. In nucleotides, the CDR3 is TGCAGCGTTGATTCCGGGAACACTGAAGCTTTCTTT. It specifies CSVDSGNTEAFF.

This clonotype was observed many times. The CDR3 DNA reads as TGTGCCAGCAGTTCCGCGCGCGGGACTAGCGGGAGGGCCCTCTCGAACAATGAGCAGTTCTTC. This encodes CASSSARGTSGRALSNNEQFF. J is TRBJ2-1 and V is TRBV6-2 or TRBV6-3, with 16 bases that match TRBD2. Germline CDR1 reads MNHEY; CDR2 reads SVGEGT. J was trimmed by 5 bases and V by 4 bases; bases with no gene match: 17. The CDR3 runs 21 residues.